The rows below give T cell receptor beta chains drawn from one sample of a study of regulatory T cells in long-lasting Graves disease. A single record per CDR3 protein comes from TCRdb applying MiXCR to the multiplex PCR reads. The table shows roughly 520,000 distinct CDR3 sequences, with around 12% occurring only once. This sample was also put to use in a study of T cells in Graves' hyperthyroidism and ophthalmopathy.

Sequenced here: peripheral blood mononuclear cells (PBMCs), sampled at new diagnosis, from a patient treated with antithyroid drugs. Receptors were obtained from a woman in her twenties or thirties with Graves disease. The CDR3 runs from the conserved cysteine through the conserved F or W. A D gene is named only where the DNA matches it firmly. The size entry is marked missing in some rows and otherwise reads once, few, many or a size class.

size	V	J	D	CDR3	DNA
many	TRBV29-1	TRBJ1-1	TRBD1	CSVGTGKAFF	TGCAGCGTGGGGACAGGGAAAGCTTTCTTT
many	TRBV28	TRBJ1-5	-	CASIGQGYNQPQHF	TGTGCCAGCATCGGACAAGGATATAATCAGCCCCAGCATTTT
many	TRBV6-1	TRBJ1-2	-	CASSEIPGYGYTF	TGTGCCAGCAGTGAAATTCCTGGCTATGGCTACACCTTC
few	TRBV12-3/TRBV12-4	TRBJ2-1	TRBD1	CASSLDRGVNNEQFF	TGTGCCAGCAGTTTGGACAGGGGGGTTAACAATGAGCAGTTCTTC
many	TRBV12-3/TRBV12-4	TRBJ2-1	-	CASSRNFNEQFF	TGTGCCAGCAGCCGTAACTTCAATGAGCAGTTCTTC
many	TRBV24-1	TRBJ2-3	-	CATSGDSTDTQYF	TGTGCCACCAGTGGAGACAGCACAGATACGCAGTATTTT
-	TRBV2	TRBJ2-7	TRBD2	CASRPNPGTGGRAYYEQYF	TGTGCCAGCAGACCCAACCCCGGGACTGGCGGGAGGGCCTACTACGAGCAGTACTTC
few	TRBV20-1	TRBJ2-2	-	CSARDSSLPWNTGELFF	TGCAGTGCTAGAGATAGCAGCCTCCCATGGAACACCGGGGAGCTGTTTTTT
many	TRBV6-1	TRBJ2-7	-	CARPRETLDEQYF	TGTGCCAGACCCCGGGAGACGCTCGACGAGCAGTACTTC
-	TRBV20-1	TRBJ2-1	TRBD2	CSASLAGGGLYNEQFF	TGCAGTGCTAGTTTAGCGGGAGGTGGTTTATACAATGAGCAGTTCTTC
many	TRBV2	TRBJ2-3	-	CASRDETDTQYF	TGTGCCAGCAGGGACGAAACAGATACGCAGTATTTT
many	TRBV6-1	TRBJ1-1	-	CASEQAMRNTEAFF	TGTGCCAGTGAGCAGGCGATGAGGAACACTGAAGCTTTCTTT
many	TRBV11-1	TRBJ1-6	-	CASSRRSRNSPLHF	TGTGCCAGCAGCCGTCGGAGTAGAAATTCACCCCTCCACTTT
many	TRBV7-9	TRBJ2-5	-	CASNPSEYQETQYF	TGTGCCAGCAACCCCTCAGAGTACCAAGAGACCCAGTACTTC
many	TRBV2	TRBJ2-3	-	CASSEWSARGTQYF	TGTGCCAGCAGTGAATGGAGCGCCAGGGGAACGCAGTATTTT
many	TRBV7-2	TRBJ1-1	-	CASSPGGRHTEAFF	TGTGCCAGCAGCCCCGGCGGCCGTCACACTGAAGCTTTCTTT
few	TRBV19	TRBJ1-1	-	CASSKTGATMNTEAFF	TGTGCCAGTAGTAAAACGGGGGCCACTATGAACACTGAAGCTTTCTTT
many	TRBV29-1	TRBJ1-1	-	CSVVPLNTEAFF	TGCAGCGTTGTACCGCTTAACACTGAAGCTTTCTTT
many	TRBV18	TRBJ2-2	-	CASSPQGIANTGELFF	TGTGCCAGCTCACCCCAGGGTATAGCGAACACCGGGGAGCTGTTTTTT
many	TRBV6-1	TRBJ1-5	-	CASSPRTGGQPQHF	TGTGCCAGCTCACCTCGGACTGGCGGTCAGCCCCAGCATTTT
few	TRBV6-1	TRBJ2-7	-	CATGQTYEQYF	TGTGCCACTGGACAGACCTACGAGCAGTACTTC
many	TRBV30	TRBJ2-4	-	CAWSGQGGKNIQYF	TGTGCCTGGAGTGGGCAGGGCGGCAAAAACATTCAGTACTTC
many	TRBV12-3/TRBV12-4	TRBJ1-4	TRBD1	CASSHPRGGGDEKLFF	TGTGCCAGCAGCCATCCCAGGGGGGGAGGGGATGAAAAACTGTTTTTT
many	TRBV29-1	TRBJ2-3	-	CSVSQRTWKADTQYF	TGCAGCGTATCACAGCGGACCTGGAAGGCAGATACGCAGTATTTT
few	TRBV2	TRBJ1-4	-	CASSRRLSVGEKLFF	TGTGCCAGCAGCAGACGACTCAGCGTGGGTGAAAAACTGTTTTTT
-	TRBV7-8	TRBJ2-3	TRBD2	CASSLTGTSGSRTQYF	TGTGCCAGCAGCTTAACGGGGACTAGCGGGAGTCGTACGCAGTATTTT
many	TRBV28	TRBJ1-2	-	CASSGGGVEPLNYGYTF	TGTGCCAGCAGTGGTGGGGGGGTGGAACCTCTTAACTATGGCTACACCTTC
-	TRBV9	TRBJ2-1	TRBD2	CASSVGLANDYEQFF	TGTGCCAGCAGCGTAGGACTAGCCAATGATTATGAGCAGTTCTTC
many	TRBV6-5	TRBJ2-5	-	CASSYWGVWGETQYF	TGTGCCAGCAGTTACTGGGGGGTTTGGGGAGAGACCCAGTACTTC
-	TRBV7-9	TRBJ2-7	-	CASSSSLAFSYEQYF	TGTGCCAGCAGCTCCAGTCTAGCATTCTCCTACGAGCAGTACTTC
many	TRBV24-1	TRBJ2-5	-	CATSEFGHPETQYF	TGTGCCACCAGTGAATTCGGACACCCGGAGACCCAGTACTTC
few	TRBV9	TRBJ2-7	TRBD1	CASSRTGHDEQYF	TGTGCCAGCAGTCGGACAGGGCACGACGAGCAGTACTTC
few	TRBV12-3/TRBV12-4	TRBJ2-5	-	CASSLMGAPQGTQYF	TGTGCCAGCAGTTTAATGGGGGCCCCTCAAGGGACCCAGTACTTC
-	TRBV6-1	TRBJ2-1	-	CASSIREGSYNEQFF	TGTGCCAGCAGTATCAGGGAAGGCTCCTACAATGAGCAGTTCTTC
many	TRBV27	TRBJ2-2	-	CASSLRQELTGELFF	TGTGCCAGCAGTCTTCGACAGGAGTTGACCGGGGAGCTGTTTTTT
many	TRBV20-1	TRBJ1-1	-	CSASSSGDTEAFF	TGCAGTGCTAGCAGTTCCGGGGACACTGAAGCTTTCTTT
-	TRBV19	TRBJ1-4	TRBD1	CASRGQGAVEKLFF	TGTGCCAGTAGGGGACAGGGGGCTGTTGAAAAACTGTTTTTT
-	TRBV5-4	TRBJ1-2	-	CASSLAPGASGYTF	TGTGCCAGCAGCTTGGCCCCAGGAGCGAGTGGCTACACCTTC
many	TRBV6-1	TRBJ1-2	TRBD1	CASSSDRTYGYTF	TGTGCCAGCAGCTCGGACAGGACCTATGGCTACACCTTC